This TCR beta chain was documented in a study of identical twins. General observations from the study: Excess twin sharing in beta out-of-frame sequences was weaker.

Germline values: CDR1 SNHLY, CDR2 FYNNEI. The CDR3 consists of 15 residues. Trimming pared 2 bases from V and 0 bases from J, leaving 5 bases between. This clonotype has a handful of counts. Its antigen is not identified. Unique molecular identifiers were present on the cDNA, which also gained a universal primer site by template switching. Using its own MiXCR run on the 5' RACE reads, TCRdb lists one record per CDR3 protein. This table has 700,000 or so distinct CDR3 sequences, 8.6% appearing once. These data are also associated with another study on yellow fever vaccine responses in identical twins.

The chain uses TRBV2 and TRBJ2-6; no firm D call. Sequences were obtained from PBMCs. The TCR was taken from a woman aged 18-29 years in good health. The CDR3: CASSEFHSGANVLTF. Here the CDR3 DNA reads TGTGCCAGCAGTGAATTCCACTCTGGGGCCAACGTCCTGACTTTC.